This TCR beta chain was sequenced in a study of blood T cell repertoires in COVID-19. Study-level background: T cells, B-cell-depleted T cells, or PBMCs provided the cDNA or gDNA that served as material.

The CDR3 extends over 19 amino acids. Trimming removed 1 base at V and 0 bases at J, with 21 bases between. Germline loops: CDR1 MGHRA, CDR2 YSYEKL. Per the study methods: Using reference gene primer amplification, nucleated cell counts were estimated. Repertoires were generated with immunoSEQ multiplex PCR, while TCRdb's copy carries only in-frame clones and drops some. The V and J calls and clone size were taken over from that table, and D and trimming were inferred from the DNA. This table holds 70,000 to 95,000 clones, about 90% found once. The chain couples TRBV4-1 to TRBJ1-2; unclear D gene. The material sequenced was peripheral blood. This TCR came from a man between 45 and 60 years old with COVID-19, enrolled during active disease. The CDR3 coding sequence is TGCGCCAGCAGCCAAGCCCATCGTAACAGCCAGAAGCCTAACTATGGCTACACCTTC. Its protein product is CASSQAHRNSQKPNYGYTF.